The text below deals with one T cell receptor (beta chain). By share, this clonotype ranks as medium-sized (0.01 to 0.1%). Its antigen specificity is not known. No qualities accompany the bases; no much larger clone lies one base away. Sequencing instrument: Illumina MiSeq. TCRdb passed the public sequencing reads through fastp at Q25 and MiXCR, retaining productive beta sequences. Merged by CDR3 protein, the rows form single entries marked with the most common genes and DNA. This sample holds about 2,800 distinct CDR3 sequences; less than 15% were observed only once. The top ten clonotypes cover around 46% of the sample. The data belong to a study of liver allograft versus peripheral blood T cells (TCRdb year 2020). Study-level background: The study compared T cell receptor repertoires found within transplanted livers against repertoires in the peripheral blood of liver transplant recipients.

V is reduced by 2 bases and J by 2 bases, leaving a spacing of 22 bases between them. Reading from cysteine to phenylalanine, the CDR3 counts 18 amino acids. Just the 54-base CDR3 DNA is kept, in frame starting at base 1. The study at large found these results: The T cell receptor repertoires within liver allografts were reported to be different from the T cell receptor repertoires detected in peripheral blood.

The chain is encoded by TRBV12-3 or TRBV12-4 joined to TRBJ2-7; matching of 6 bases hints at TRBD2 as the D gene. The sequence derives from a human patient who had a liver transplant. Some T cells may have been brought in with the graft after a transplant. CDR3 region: CASSLMGTSWGTPYEQYF. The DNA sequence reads TGTGCCAGCAGTTTAATGGGGACGTCTTGGGGGACTCCCTACGAGCAGTACTTC.